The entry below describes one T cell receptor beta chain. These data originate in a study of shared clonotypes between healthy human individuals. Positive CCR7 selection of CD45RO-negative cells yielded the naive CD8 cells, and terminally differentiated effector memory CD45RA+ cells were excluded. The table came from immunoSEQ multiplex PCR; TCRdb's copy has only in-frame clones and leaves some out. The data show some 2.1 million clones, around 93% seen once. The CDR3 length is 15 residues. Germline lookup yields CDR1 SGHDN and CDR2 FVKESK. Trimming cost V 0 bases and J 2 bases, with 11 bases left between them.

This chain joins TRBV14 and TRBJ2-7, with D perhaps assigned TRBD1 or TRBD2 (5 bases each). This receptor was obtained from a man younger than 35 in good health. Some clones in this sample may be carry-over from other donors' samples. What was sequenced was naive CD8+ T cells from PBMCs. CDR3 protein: CASSQDNGAPYEQYF. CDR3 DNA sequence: TGTGCCAGCAGCCAAGATAACGGGGCCCCCTACGAGCAGTACTTC.